The 26 T cell receptor beta chains below all came from one sample that was sequenced in a study of shared clonotypes between healthy human individuals. Here immunoSEQ multiplex PCR was the method, and the copy in TCRdb shows in-frame clones only, minus some. Among millions of clones listed, approximately 93% were seen once. The sequenced sample was naive CD4+ T cells from PBMCs. The subset denotes: CD45RA+ positively selected. The receptor source for this set is a man younger than 35 in good health. Some clones in this sample may be carry-over from other donors' samples.

This sequence joins TRBV19 and TRBJ2-1; D might be TRBD1 (6 bases). This CDR3 is 15 amino acids long. V was cut by 8 bases and J by 0 bases, with 14 bases left in between. In germline, CDR1 is LNHDA, CDR2 SQIVND (reference sequence). Here the CDR3 reads CASGSQGSSYNEQFF. Here the CDR3 DNA reads TGTGCCAGTGGGTCGCAGGGGAGCTCCTACAATGAGCAGTTCTTC.

The CDR3 reads CASSLAREDTQYF. The CDR3 nucleotides read TGTGCCAGCAGCTTGGCTAGGGAGGATACGCAGTATTTT. The chain is built from TRBV7-2 and TRBJ2-3, with D possibly TRBD2 on 5 matching bases. V lost 3 bases and J lost 6, with 10 bases in between. Germline-derived CDR1 and CDR2 are SGHTA and FQGNSA. The CDR3 sequence is 13 residues long.

This rearrangement joins TRBV7-3 to TRBJ2-7; D remains unclear. The germline V gene encodes CDR1 SGHTA and CDR2 FQGTGA. With 0 bases removed from V and 2 bases from J, the gap between germline ends came to 11 bases. This CDR3 contains 15 residues. CDR3 in DNA: TGTGCCAGCAGCTTAACCGCGACCATACCCTACGAGCAGTACTTC. Its protein is CASSLTATIPYEQYF.

The chain combines TRBV6-6 with TRBJ2-7; D remains ambiguous. The CDR3 runs 14 residues. The germline gives CDR1 MNHNY, CDR2 SVGAGI (reference sequence). V lost 0 bases to trimming and J lost 4 bases, with 10 bases between them. CDR3 sequence (DNA): TGTGCCAGCAGTTACTCGTTGGGAACTTACGAGCAGTACTTC. Protein sequence: CASSYSLGTYEQYF.

J is TRBJ2-5 and V is TRBV27; 10 nucleotides match TRBD2. After removal of 2 bases from V and 5 bases from J, the junction contained 2 bases not matched to a gene. This CDR3 comprises 14 residues. CDR1 and CDR2 from the germline V gene are MNHEY and SMNVEV (reference sequence). The DNA for the CDR3 is TGTGCCAGCAGTTTAGGGACTAGCGTCGAGACCCAGTACTTC. It is translated as CASSLGTSVETQYF.

The chain employs TRBV5-1 and TRBJ1-4, with D possibly being TRBD1 (5 bases). Trimming pared 0 bases from V and 6 bases from J, leaving 9 bases between. Germline CDR1 reads SGHRS; CDR2 reads YFSETQ. This CDR3 is built from 14 residues. This chain's CDR3 is CASSLVLGDEKLFF. The CDR3, as DNA: TGCGCCAGCAGCTTGGTTTTAGGGGATGAAAAACTGTTTTTT.

The chain employs TRBV27 and TRBJ2-7, with 14 nucleotides matching TRBD2. Trimming took 7 bases from V and 3 from J; bases not matched to a gene: 2. This CDR3 region has 14 residues. Germline CDR1 reads MNHEY; CDR2 reads SMNVEV (reference sequence). The CDR3 sequence is CASTGLAGGYEQYF. The CDR3 region has the DNA TGTGCCAGCACCGGACTAGCGGGAGGCTACGAGCAGTACTTC.

As for this clone: In the same sample, other DNA sequences code for this CDR3. This chain uses TRBV18 with TRBJ1-1; D is uncertain. This CDR3 region has 13 residues. CDR1 and CDR2 (germline): KGHSH, LQKENI. V was pared by 2 bases and J by 2 bases, with 6 bases between. This CDR3 is CASSPSKNTEAFF. The CDR3 DNA reads as TGTGCCAGCTCACCATCTAAAAACACTGAAGCTTTCTTT.

In its sample, this clone was seen once. V usage is TRBV7-9 and J usage is TRBJ1-3, with D possibly matching TRBD1 (6 bases). V was cut by 5 bases and J by 0 bases, with 14 bases left in between. The CDR3 extends over 16 amino acids. CDR1 SEHNR and CDR2 FQNEAQ come from the germline V gene (reference sequence). CDR3: CASSKQGLDSGNTIYF. In DNA form, the CDR3 reads TGTGCCAGCAGCAAACAGGGCCTCGACTCTGGAAACACCATATATTTT.

V usage is TRBV7-2 and J usage is TRBJ2-1; TRBD1 agrees at 8 bases. The CDR3 runs 13 residues. V lost 8 bases and J lost 4; bases outside the gene matches: 4. The germline gives CDR1 SGHTA, CDR2 FQGNSA. The CDR3 bases are TGTGCCAGCGGGACAGGACTTTACAATGAGCAGTTCTTC. The encoded protein is CASGTGLYNEQFF.

The J gene is TRBJ2-3, the V gene TRBV6-1, with 10 bases matching TRBD1. V lost 10 bases and J lost 4; bases outside the gene matches: 5. The CDR3 contains 13 residues. Per germline, CDR1 MNHNS and CDR2 SASEGT. CDR3 coding DNA: TGTGCCACCCGGGACAGGGGCCCAGATACGCAGTATTTT. The encoded protein is CATRDRGPDTQYF.

The V call is TRBV28, the J call TRBJ1-3; D not resolved. This CDR3 contains 18 residues. The V end lost 2 bases, the J end lost 0 bases, and 17 bases lay between the germline ends. Germline lookup yields CDR1 MDHEN and CDR2 SYDVKM. CDR3 loop: CASSLVGFGASSGNTIYF. As DNA, the CDR3 is TGTGCCAGCAGTTTAGTTGGGTTCGGCGCAAGCTCTGGAAACACCATATATTTT. Based on the CDR3 plus reference TRBV28 and TRBJ1-3, the full variable domain is DVKVTQSSRYLVKRTGEKVFLECVQDMDHENMFWYRQDPGLGLRLIYFSYDVKMKEKGDIPEGYSVSREKKERFSLILESASTNQTSMYLCASSLVGFGASSGNTIYFGEGSWLTVV.

The chain combines TRBV4-1 with TRBJ2-4; 7 nucleotides align to TRBD1. The germline gives CDR1 MGHRA, CDR2 YSYEKL. The CDR3 is made up of 16 amino acids. The V and J ends lost 2 bases and 7 bases, in that order; junction bases with no gene match: 11. CDR3 coding DNA: TGCGCCAGCAGCCAAACCAAAACGACAGGGACGAACATTCAGTACTTC. This sequence encodes CASSQTKTTGTNIQYF.

The chain couples TRBV28 to TRBJ1-6; D not resolved. The CDR3 covers 16 residues. Per the germline V gene, CDR1 is MDHEN and CDR2 is SYDVKM. The ends were cut back, 6 bases at V and 10 bases at J, with 22 bases in the middle. CDR3 nucleotides: TGTGCCAGCAGCCTACAACCTCAAGAACGGGCATCACCCCTCCACTTT. Translated: CASSLQPQERASPLHF.

The chain uses TRBV27 and TRBJ2-5, with D tentatively TRBD1 (6 bases). The CDR3 loop spans 16 amino acids. V shed 6 bases and J shed 1 base, with 18 bases lying between them. Looked up from germline, CDR1 is MNHEY and CDR2 is SMNVEV (reference sequence). CDR3 coding DNA: TGTGCCAGCAGCTTTCCACAGGGAAGGGTCCAAGAGACCCAGTACTTC. Encoded protein: CASSFPQGRVQETQYF.

The V gene is TRBV27, the J gene TRBJ1-1; D possibly corresponds to TRBD1 (5 bases). CDR1 and CDR2 (germline): MNHEY, SMNVEV (reference sequence). Trimming took off 7 bases at V and 1 base at J, with 19 bases between the two ends. The CDR3 runs 16 residues. The CDR3 is CASKSLAGLGNTEAFF. DNA of the CDR3: TGTGCCAGCAAATCTCTGGCAGGGTTGGGGAACACTGAAGCTTTCTTT.

The rearrangement links TRBV7-8 to TRBJ1-1, with D tentatively TRBD1 (6 bases). Trimming removed 2 bases from V and 3 bases from J, with 19 bases in between. The CDR3 sequence is 17 residues long. The germline gives CDR1 SGHVS, CDR2 FQNEAQ. DNA of the CDR3: TGTGCCAGCAGCTTATCAATGGGGGCCCGAAGGGACACTGAAGCTTTCTTT. Encoded protein: CASSLSMGARRDTEAFF.

The chain's CDR3 is CASSVTGVMNYGYTF. The CDR3 bases are TGTGCCAGCAGTGTTACAGGGGTGATGAACTATGGCTACACCTTC. The rearrangement joins TRBV6-1 to TRBJ1-2; 7 bases agree with TRBD1. Germline lookup yields CDR1 MNHNS and CDR2 SASEGT. V was clipped by 4 bases and J by 2 bases; unmatched bases: 7. The CDR3 covers 15 residues.

J is TRBJ1-1 and V is TRBV29-1, with unresolved D. Germline V lookup: CDR1 SQVTM, CDR2 ANQGSEA. V shed 7 bases and J shed 1 base, with 13 bases lying between them. CDR3 length: 13 amino acids. The CDR3 loop reads CSGNRAENTEAFF. As DNA, the CDR3 is TGCAGCGGGAACCGAGCGGAGAACACTGAAGCTTTCTTT.

Comment on this clone: Different DNA sequences within this sample yield the same CDR3. This rearrangement joins TRBV5-1 to TRBJ2-5; 8 nucleotides agree with TRBD1. The V gene's germline CDR1 is SGHRS and CDR2 YFSETQ. This CDR3 contains 14 residues. The trim removed 5 bases at V and 1 base at J, leaving 4 bases unmatched. CDR3 protein: CASSQGTGQETQYF. The DNA for the CDR3 is TGCGCCAGCAGTCAAGGGACAGGCCAAGAGACCCAGTACTTC.

The chain employs TRBV18 and TRBJ1-3; D may be TRBD1 (5 bases). Germline V gives CDR1 KGHSH, CDR2 LQKENI. This CDR3 has 13 amino acids. Trimming took 7 bases from V and 2 from J, leaving 9 bases between them. In DNA, the CDR3 is TGTGCCAGCTGGTGGGGGACTGGAAACACCATATATTTT. It yields the protein CASWWGTGNTIYF.

The gene calls are TRBV28 and TRBJ1-1, with 10 bases fitting TRBD1. The V gene's germline CDR1 is MDHEN and CDR2 SYDVKM. V lost 6 bases to trimming and J lost 0 bases; unmatched junction nucleotides: 4. CDR3 length equals 15 residues. This chain's CDR3 is CASRTGGMLNTEAFF. The CDR3 region has the DNA TGTGCCAGCAGGACAGGGGGCATGTTGAACACTGAAGCTTTCTTT.

The V call is TRBV29-1, the J call TRBJ2-1; D remains ambiguous. Trimming removed 1 base from V and 4 bases from J, with 5 bases in between. The CDR3 spans 12 residues. Germline V gene data show CDR1 as SQVTM and CDR2 as ANQGSEA. CDR3 nucleotides: TGCAGCGTTGAAGCCGATTACAATGAGCAGTTCTTC. It yields the protein CSVEADYNEQFF.

As for this clone: Within the sample, other DNA sequences also encode this same CDR3. The chain combines TRBV28 with TRBJ2-3; D not resolved. The CDR3 covers 13 residues. Deletions cut 1 base from V and 3 bases from J, with 5 bases between. Germline-derived CDR1 and CDR2 are MDHEN and SYDVKM. CDR3 sequence reads: CASSLYSTDTQYF. Written as DNA, the CDR3 is TGTGCCAGCAGTTTATATTCAACAGATACGCAGTATTTT.

This clone was observed a single time. The chain recombines TRBV4-1 with TRBJ1-3; 9 bases are a match to TRBD1. From germline, CDR1 is MGHRA and CDR2 YSYEKL. The CDR3 is made up of 16 amino acids. The trim removed 2 bases at V and 7 bases at J, leaving 9 bases unmatched. CDR3 protein: CASSQPSRDRENTIYF. CDR3 coding DNA: TGCGCCAGCAGCCAACCGTCCCGGGACAGGGAGAACACCATATATTTT.

The chain joins TRBV6-6 to TRBJ1-2, with 7 positions matching TRBD1. Germline V gene lookup returns CDR1 MNHNY and CDR2 SVGAGI (reference sequence). CDR3 size: 16 residues. J gave up 1 base and V 7 bases, and 12 bases lay outside the gene matches. CDR3: CASTERRDSLNYGYTF. The CDR3 DNA reads as TGTGCCAGCACCGAACGCCGGGACAGCCTTAACTATGGCTACACCTTC.